This T cell receptor (beta chain) originates from a study of cytotoxic CD8 clonotypes in ibrutinib-treated CLL. Study as a whole: Responses comprised around 24 partial and 2 complete; at median around 70 months, approximately 15 remained remitted and roughly 12 progressed.

Data came from immunoSEQ multiplex PCR; TCRdb stores just in-frame clones and leaves some out. The repertoire consists of some 28,000 clones, with 55% to 65% occurring once and the leading ten covering around 15%. The CDR3 has 12 residues. Germline CDR1 SEHNR, CDR2 FQNEAQ (reference sequence). Trimming took off 3 bases at V and 8 bases at J, with 8 bases between the two ends. Material: PBMCs, obtained before ibrutinib treatment. The chain is built from TRBV7-9 and TRBJ2-1, with D perhaps TRBD1 (6 bases). The clonotype originates from a human donor with chronic lymphocytic leukemia. In DNA, the CDR3 is TGTGCCAGCAGCTTCAGGGGTCATGAGCAGTTCTTC. This encodes CASSFRGHEQFF. Full variable domain (remainder filled in from reference TRBV7-9 and TRBJ2-1): DTGVSQNPRHKITKRGQNVTFRCDPISEHNRLYWYRQTLGQGPEFLTYFQNEAQLEKSRLLSDRFSAERPKGSFSTLEIQRTEQGDSAMYLCASSFRGHEQFFGPGTRLTVL.